These 4 T cell receptor beta chains were sequenced from one sample in a study of regulatory T cells in long-lasting Graves disease. Researchers made TCR beta libraries by using iRepertoire HTBI primers and running Arm-PCR on CDR3 regions. One entry per CDR3 protein results from TCRdb running MiXCR on the multiplex PCR reads. Of approximately 560,000 distinct CDR3 sequences in the sample, roughly a sixth were seen once. Noted time point: newly diagnosed GD, antithyroid drugs for less than 3 months. The authors made the TCR library using RNA they extracted from PBMCs. A further study also used this sample, focusing on T cells in Graves' hyperthyroidism and ophthalmopathy.

The source material was peripheral blood mononuclear cells (PBMCs), sampled at new diagnosis, from a patient treated with antithyroid drugs. Receptors were obtained from a young man with Graves disease.

This clonotype appeared many times. CDR3 bases: TGCAGTGCTAGAGTCCCAGGTCAAGAGACCCAGTACTTC. As protein: CSARVPGQETQYF. V and J are TRBV20-1 and TRBJ2-5; D gene uncertain. The germline V gene encodes CDR1 DFQATT and CDR2 SNEGSKA (reference sequence). Trimming removed 1 base from V and 2 bases from J, with 8 bases in between. The CDR3 is made up of 13 amino acids.

This clonotype was counted ten times or more. The V call is TRBV28, the J call TRBJ1-2; 12 bases map to TRBD1. The junction had 8 bases not matched to a gene; V was cut back by 5 bases and J by 7 bases. CDR1 is MDHEN, CDR2 SYDVKM, per germline. CDR3 length: 15 residues. The CDR3 here is CASSATGTGGFGYTF. DNA for the CDR3: TGTGCCAGCAGTGCGACCGGGACAGGGGGCTTTGGCTACACCTTC.

This clonotype has more than one count but fewer than ten. This chain joins TRBV5-1 and TRBJ2-7; no firm D call. CDR1 and CDR2 (germline): SGHRS, YFSETQ. This CDR3 is built from 17 residues. V lost 2 bases and J lost 4, with 22 bases in between. For the CDR3, the DNA is TGCGCCAGCAGCTTTGGGTTGGAGCCTACTTGGGGATACGAGCAGTACTTC. Protein: CASSFGLEPTWGYEQYF.

This clonotype occurred a few times. The chain links TRBV12-3 or TRBV12-4 to TRBJ1-5, with TRBD1 matching 8 bases. After removal of 5 bases from V and 4 bases from J, the junction contained 7 bases not matched to a gene. The CDR3 length is 15 residues. CDR3 coding DNA: TGTGCCAGCAGTCAACAGGGGGTTCCGAATCAGCCCCAGCATTTT. Residues: CASSQQGVPNQPQHF.